This T cell receptor beta chain comes out of a study of T cell responses to AZD1222 COVID-19 vaccine. Study-wide background: Second doses were pooled across both intervals (about 4 or about 12 weeks). General study results and limits: Only six or seven AZD1222 recipients were seropositive at baseline.

The method was immunoSEQ multiplex PCR; TCRdb's version includes in-frame clones alone and lacks a portion of them. The profile shows 84,000 or so clones, roughly nine tenths of them singletons. Turning to this clone: The antigen is not known.

Deletions cut 3 bases from V and 1 base from J, with 16 bases between. The CDR3 sequence is 17 residues long. The germline V gene encodes CDR1 KGHSH and CDR2 LQKENI. The chain couples TRBV18 to TRBJ1-5, with D unresolved. This TCR derives from an adult in good health. Here the sequenced sample was peripheral blood, taken on day 0 of AZD1222 vaccination. Here the CDR3 DNA reads TGTGCCAGCTCACCGTCTCCGGAGACACAGAGCAATCAGCCCCAGCATTTT. Protein sequence: CASSPSPETQSNQPQHF.